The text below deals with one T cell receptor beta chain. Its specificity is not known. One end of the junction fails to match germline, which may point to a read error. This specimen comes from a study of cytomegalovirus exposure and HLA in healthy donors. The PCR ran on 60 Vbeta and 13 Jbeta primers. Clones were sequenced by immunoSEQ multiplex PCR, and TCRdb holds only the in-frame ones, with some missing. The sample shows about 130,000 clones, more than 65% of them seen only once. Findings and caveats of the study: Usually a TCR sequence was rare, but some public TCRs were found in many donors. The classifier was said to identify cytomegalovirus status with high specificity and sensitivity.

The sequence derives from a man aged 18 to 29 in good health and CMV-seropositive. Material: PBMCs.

The CDR3 DNA reads TGTTCCAGCAGCTTATTCCTTAGCCCGGGACAGGGCTTTGCAAAACTGTTTTTT. It specifies CSSSLFLSPGQGFAKLFF. V and J are TRBV7-9 and TRBJ1-4, with TRBD1 matching 9 bases. The CDR3 has 18 amino acids. Germline values: CDR1 SEHNR, CDR2 FQNEAQ (reference sequence).